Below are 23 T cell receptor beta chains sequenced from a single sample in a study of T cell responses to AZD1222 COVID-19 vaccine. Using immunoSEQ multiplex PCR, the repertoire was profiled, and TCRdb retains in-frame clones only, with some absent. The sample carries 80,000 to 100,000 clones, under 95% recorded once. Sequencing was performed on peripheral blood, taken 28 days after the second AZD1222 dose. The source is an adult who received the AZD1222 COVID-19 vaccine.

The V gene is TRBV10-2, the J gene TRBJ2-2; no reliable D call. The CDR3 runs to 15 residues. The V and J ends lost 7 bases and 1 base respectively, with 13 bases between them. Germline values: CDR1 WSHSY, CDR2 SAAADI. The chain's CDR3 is CASTGPLGNTGELFF. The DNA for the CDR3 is TGCGCCAGCACCGGGCCTTTGGGGAACACCGGGGAGCTGTTTTTT.

The CDR3 here is CASSGGPSSAEAFF. The CDR3 nucleotides are TGTGCCAGCAGCGGGGGACCGTCCAGCGCTGAAGCTTTCTTT. The rearrangement joins TRBV7-3 to TRBJ1-1, with D perhaps TRBD1 (5 bases). Germline CDR1 is SGHTA and CDR2 is FQGTGA. CDR3 length equals 14 residues. V was pared by 5 bases and J by 6 bases, with 16 bases between.

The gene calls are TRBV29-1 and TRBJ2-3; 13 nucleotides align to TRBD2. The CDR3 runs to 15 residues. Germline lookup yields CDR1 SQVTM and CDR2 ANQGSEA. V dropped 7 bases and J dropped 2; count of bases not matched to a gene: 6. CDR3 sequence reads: CSARTSGGLTDTQYF. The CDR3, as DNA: TGCAGCGCCCGGACTAGCGGGGGCCTCACAGATACGCAGTATTTT.

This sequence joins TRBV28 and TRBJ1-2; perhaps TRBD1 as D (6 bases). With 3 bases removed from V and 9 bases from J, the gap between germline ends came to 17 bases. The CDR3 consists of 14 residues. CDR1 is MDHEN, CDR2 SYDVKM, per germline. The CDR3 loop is CASSLRNREKSYTF. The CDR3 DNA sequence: TGTGCCAGCAGTTTGCGAAACAGGGAGAAGAGCTACACCTTC.

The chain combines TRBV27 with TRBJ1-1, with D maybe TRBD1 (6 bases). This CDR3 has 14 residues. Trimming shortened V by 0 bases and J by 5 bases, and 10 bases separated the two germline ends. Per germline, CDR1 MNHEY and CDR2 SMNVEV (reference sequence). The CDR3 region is CASSLSRGATEAFF. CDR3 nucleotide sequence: TGTGCCAGCAGTTTATCCAGGGGCGCGACTGAAGCTTTCTTT.

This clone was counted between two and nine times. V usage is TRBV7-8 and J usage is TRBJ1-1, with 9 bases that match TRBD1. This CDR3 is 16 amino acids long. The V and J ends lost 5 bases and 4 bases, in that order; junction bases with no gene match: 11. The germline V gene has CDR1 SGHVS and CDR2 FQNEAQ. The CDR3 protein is CASSARDRELVTEAFF. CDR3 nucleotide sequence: TGTGCCAGCAGCGCCCGGGACAGGGAATTGGTCACTGAAGCTTTCTTT.

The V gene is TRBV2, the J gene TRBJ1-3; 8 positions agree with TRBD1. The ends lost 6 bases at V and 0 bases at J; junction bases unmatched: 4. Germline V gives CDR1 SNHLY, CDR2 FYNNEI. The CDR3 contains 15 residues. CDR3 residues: CASSAGGYSGNTIYF. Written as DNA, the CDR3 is TGTGCCAGCAGCGCAGGGGGCTACTCTGGAAACACCATATATTTT.

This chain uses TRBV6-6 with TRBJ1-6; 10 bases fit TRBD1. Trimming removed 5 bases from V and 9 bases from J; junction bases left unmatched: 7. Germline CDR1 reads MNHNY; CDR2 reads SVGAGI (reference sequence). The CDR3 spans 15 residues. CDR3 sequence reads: CASSPRDRGGSPLHF. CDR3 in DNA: TGTGCCAGCAGTCCACGGGACAGGGGCGGTTCACCCCTCCACTTT.

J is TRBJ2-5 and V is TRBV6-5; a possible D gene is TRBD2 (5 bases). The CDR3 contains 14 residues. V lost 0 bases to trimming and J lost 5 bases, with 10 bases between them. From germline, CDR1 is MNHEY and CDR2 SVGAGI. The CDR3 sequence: CASSYSIGGETQYF. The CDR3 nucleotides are TGTGCCAGCAGTTACTCGATCGGCGGGGAGACCCAGTACTTC.

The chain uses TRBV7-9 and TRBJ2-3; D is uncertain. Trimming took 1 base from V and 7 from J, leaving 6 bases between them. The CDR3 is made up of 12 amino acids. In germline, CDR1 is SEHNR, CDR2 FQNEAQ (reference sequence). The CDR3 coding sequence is TGTGCCAGCAGCTTAGTAGGACATACGCAGTATTTT. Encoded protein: CASSLVGHTQYF.

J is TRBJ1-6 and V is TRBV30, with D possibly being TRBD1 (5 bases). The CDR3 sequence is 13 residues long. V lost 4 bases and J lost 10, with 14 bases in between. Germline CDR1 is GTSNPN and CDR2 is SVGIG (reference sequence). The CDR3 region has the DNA TGTGCCTGGAATTCCGGGGCCGGGTCACCCCTCCACTTT. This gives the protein CAWNSGAGSPLHF. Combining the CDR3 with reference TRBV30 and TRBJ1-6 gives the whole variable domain SQTIHQWPATLVQPVGSPLSLECTVEGTSNPNLYWYRQAAGRGLQLLFYSVGIGQISSEVPQNLSASRPQDRQFILSSKKLLLSDSGFYLCAWNSGAGSPLHFGNGTRLTVT.

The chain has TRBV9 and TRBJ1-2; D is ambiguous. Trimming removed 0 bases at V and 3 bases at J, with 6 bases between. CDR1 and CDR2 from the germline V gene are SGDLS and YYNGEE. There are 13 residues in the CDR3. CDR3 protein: CASSVGIYYGYTF. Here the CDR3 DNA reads TGTGCCAGCAGCGTAGGCATTTACTATGGCTACACCTTC.

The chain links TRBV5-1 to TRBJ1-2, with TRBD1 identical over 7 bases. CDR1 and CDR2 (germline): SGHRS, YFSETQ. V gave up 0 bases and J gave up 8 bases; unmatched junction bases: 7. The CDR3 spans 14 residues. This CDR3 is CASSLGQGSGGYTF. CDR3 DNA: TGCGCCAGCAGCTTGGGACAGGGAAGTGGCGGCTACACCTTC.

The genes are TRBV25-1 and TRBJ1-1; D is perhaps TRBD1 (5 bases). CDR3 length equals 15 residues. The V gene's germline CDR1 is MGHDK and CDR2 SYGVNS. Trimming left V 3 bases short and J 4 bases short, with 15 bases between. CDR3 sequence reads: CASSEGRGRATEAFF. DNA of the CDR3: TGTGCCAGCAGTGAGGGGAGGGGTCGGGCCACTGAAGCTTTCTTT. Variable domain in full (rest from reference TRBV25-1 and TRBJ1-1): EADIYQTPRYLVIGTGKKITLECSQTMGHDKMYWYQQDPGMELHLIHYSYGVNSTEKGDLSSESTVSRIRTEHFPLTLESARPSHTSQYLCASSEGRGRATEAFFGQGTRLTVV.

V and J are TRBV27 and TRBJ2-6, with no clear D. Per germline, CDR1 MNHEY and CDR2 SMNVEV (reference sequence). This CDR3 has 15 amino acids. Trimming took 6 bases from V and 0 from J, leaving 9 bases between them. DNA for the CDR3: TGTGCCAGCAGCTACGCTTCCTCTGGGGCCAACGTCCTGACTTTC. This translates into CASSYASSGANVLTF.

This CDR3 reads CASSKEVKDQLLNYGYTF. In DNA form, the CDR3 reads TGTGCCAGCAGCAAAGAGGTGAAGGACCAACTCCTCAACTATGGCTACACCTTC. The rearrangement uses TRBV21-1 and TRBJ1-2. TRBV21-1 is classified as a pseudogene. The CDR3 is made up of 18 amino acids.

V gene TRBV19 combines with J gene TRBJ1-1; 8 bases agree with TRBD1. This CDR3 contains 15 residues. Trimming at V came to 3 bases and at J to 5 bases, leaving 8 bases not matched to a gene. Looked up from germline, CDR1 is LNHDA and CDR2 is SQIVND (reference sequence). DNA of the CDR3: TGTGCCAGTAGTATTTCCGGGACAGGACTAACTGAAGCTTTCTTT. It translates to CASSISGTGLTEAFF.

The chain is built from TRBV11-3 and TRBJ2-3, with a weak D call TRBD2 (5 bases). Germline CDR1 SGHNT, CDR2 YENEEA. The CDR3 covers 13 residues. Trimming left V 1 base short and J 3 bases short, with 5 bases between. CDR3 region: CASSLGETDTQYF. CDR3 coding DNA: TGTGCCAGCAGCTTAGGGGAGACAGATACGCAGTATTTT.

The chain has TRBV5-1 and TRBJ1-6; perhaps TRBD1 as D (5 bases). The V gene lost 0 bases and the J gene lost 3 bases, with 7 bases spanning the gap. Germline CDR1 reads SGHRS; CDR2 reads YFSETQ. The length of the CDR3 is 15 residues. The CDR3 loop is CASSLGQNYNSPLHF. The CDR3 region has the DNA TGCGCCAGCAGCTTGGGACAGAACTATAATTCACCCCTCCACTTT.

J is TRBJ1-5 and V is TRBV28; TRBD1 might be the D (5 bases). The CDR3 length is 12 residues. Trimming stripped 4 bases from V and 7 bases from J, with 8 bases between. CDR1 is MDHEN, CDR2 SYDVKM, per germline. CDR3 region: CASSWGRQPQHF. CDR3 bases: TGTGCCAGCAGTTGGGGCCGACAGCCCCAGCATTTT.

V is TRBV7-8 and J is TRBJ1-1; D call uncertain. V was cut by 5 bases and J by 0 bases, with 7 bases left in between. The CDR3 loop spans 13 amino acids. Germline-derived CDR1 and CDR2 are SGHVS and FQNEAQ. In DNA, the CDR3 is TGTGCCAGCAGCCGGACCCTGAACACTGAAGCTTTCTTT. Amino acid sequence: CASSRTLNTEAFF.

CDR3 DNA sequence: TGTGCCAGCAGTCCGGTGGGTTTCCGGCTGAACACTGAAGCTTTCTTT. Amino acid sequence: CASSPVGFRLNTEAFF. The chain is built from TRBV28 and TRBJ1-1; D ambiguous. Trimming cost V 5 bases and J 0 bases, with 16 bases left between them. Germline CDR1 is MDHEN and CDR2 is SYDVKM. The CDR3 sequence is 16 residues long.

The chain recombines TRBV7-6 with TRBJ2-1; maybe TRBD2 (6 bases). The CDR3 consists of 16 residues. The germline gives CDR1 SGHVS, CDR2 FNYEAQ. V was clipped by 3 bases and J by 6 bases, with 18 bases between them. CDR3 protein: CASSLGSAGYFNEQFF. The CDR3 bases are TGTGCCAGCAGCTTGGGGTCTGCGGGATACTTCAATGAGCAGTTCTTC.